Sequencing of this T cell receptor beta chain was carried out in a study of glioma-infiltrating T cells after dendritic cell vaccination. Clones were sequenced by immunoSEQ multiplex PCR, and TCRdb holds only the in-frame ones, with some missing. There are around 78,000 clones in the sample; 85% occur only once, and around 8% lies in the top ten. This CDR3 has 13 amino acids. V was clipped by 7 bases and J by 6 bases, with 12 bases between them. CDR1 is MNHNY and CDR2 is SVGAGI in the germline V gene (reference sequence). As for time point: after dendritic cell vaccination, including at tumor progression/relapse.

The sample was blood, taken after dendritic cell vaccination. This sequence was found in a human donor with glioblastoma. The chain uses TRBV6-6 and TRBJ2-2; D ambiguous. The CDR3 DNA sequence: TGTGCCAGCACCCCTCACCGCGCCGGGGAGCTGTTTTTT. As protein: CASTPHRAGELFF.